Included here is one T cell receptor beta chain sequence, with context. Donors had localized lung adenocarcinoma, a non-small cell lung cancer. Germline CDR1 is ENHRY and CDR2 is SYGVKD. The CDR3 totals 14 residues. Using its own MiXCR run on the PCR reads, TCRdb lists one record per CDR3 protein. The sample holds fewer than 3,500 distinct CDR3 sequences, around two thirds seen once. This entry belongs to a study of CD4 and CD8 cells across lung adenocarcinoma regions. This receptor was obtained from a male donor with lung adenocarcinoma. The CD4 and CD8 labels of this study may be unreliable. The sequenced sample was CD4+ T cells from the margin of a lung tumor. This chain joins TRBV10-3 and TRBJ2-3; D tentatively reads TRBD1 or TRBD2 (6 bases each). The assigned J gene may be wrong: the sequence end matches TRBJ2-7 better. The CDR3 loop reads CAGNGGSGKETQYF. DNA of the CDR3: TGTGCGGGCAACGGGGGCAGCGGCAAAGAGACGCAGTACTTC.